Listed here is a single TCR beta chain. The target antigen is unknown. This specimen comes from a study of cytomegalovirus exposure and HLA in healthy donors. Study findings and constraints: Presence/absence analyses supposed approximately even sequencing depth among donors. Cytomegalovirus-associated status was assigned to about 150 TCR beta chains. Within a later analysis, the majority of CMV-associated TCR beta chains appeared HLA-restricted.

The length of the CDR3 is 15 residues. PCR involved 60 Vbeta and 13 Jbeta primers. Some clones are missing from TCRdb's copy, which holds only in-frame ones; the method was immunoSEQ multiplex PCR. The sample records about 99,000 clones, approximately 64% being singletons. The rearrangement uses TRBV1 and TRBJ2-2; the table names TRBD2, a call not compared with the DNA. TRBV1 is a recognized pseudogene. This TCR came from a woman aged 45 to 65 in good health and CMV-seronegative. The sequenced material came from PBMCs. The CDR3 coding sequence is TGCACCAGCCTGGGGTCGGGGGGCGCGGGCGGGGAGCTGTTTTTT. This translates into CTSLGSGGAGGELFF.